These 28 T cell receptor beta chains were all obtained from the same sample, sequenced in a study of T cells in Graves' hyperthyroidism and ophthalmopathy. Amplified regions were TCR beta CDR3 sequences from RNA transcripts. HTBI primers were employed in a first-round RT-PCR of the TCR CDR3. TCRdb independently ran MiXCR on the multiplex PCR reads; one entry per CDR3 protein. Of about 350,000 distinct CDR3 sequences in the sample, roughly 18% are singletons; the top ten hold 15% to 17%. The source material was blood. The receptors stem from a woman between 35 and 50 years old with Graves' ophthalmopathy.

This clonotype was seen repeatedly, ten times or more. The chain is built from TRBV18 and TRBJ2-7, with D unresolved. Trimming left V 3 bases short and J 3 bases short, with 6 bases between. Germline V CDR1 and CDR2: KGHSH, LQKENI. The CDR3 runs 12 residues. The CDR3 DNA follows: TGTGCCAGCTCACCGAGAGACTACGAGCAGTACTTC. As protein: CASSPRDYEQYF.

This clonotype was detected ten times or more. This chain uses TRBV28 with TRBJ2-2; D unresolved. The germline V and J ends were trimmed by 4 bases and 6 bases, with 12 bases remaining between them. Germline assignment: CDR1 MDHEN and CDR2 SYDVKM. The CDR3 runs 14 residues. CDR3 sequence reads: CASSSKGEAGELFF. DNA of the CDR3: TGTGCCAGCAGTTCAAAGGGCGAGGCCGGGGAGCTGTTTTTT.

This clonotype has just a few counts. This chain connects TRBV2 to TRBJ2-2, with 8 bases aligning to TRBD2. Germline CDR1 and CDR2: SNHLY and FYNNEI. Trimming cost V 6 bases and J 7 bases; bases outside gene matches: 7. The CDR3 runs 14 residues. CDR3 amino acids: CASRSGRAIGELFF. For the CDR3, the DNA is TGTGCCAGCAGATCCGGGAGGGCCATCGGGGAGCTGTTTTTT.

This clonotype was seen at least ten times. This chain connects TRBV11-2 to TRBJ2-7, with unresolved D. V shed 2 bases and J shed 5 bases, with 7 bases lying between them. This CDR3 region has 12 residues. Germline lookup yields CDR1 SGHAT and CDR2 FQNNGV. The CDR3 sequence: CASSLIGHEQYF. The CDR3 coding sequence is TGTGCCAGCAGCTTAATCGGGCACGAGCAGTACTTC.

Points on this clonotype: Given the absence of the conserved phenylalanine or tryptophan at the CDR3 end, a read error is likely. The DNA is left out, because the CDR3 cannot be placed on it with certainty; the CDR3 is given as TCRdb lists it. This rearrangement joins TRBV20-1 to TRBJ2-5. Germline V gene data show CDR1 as DFQATT and CDR2 as SNEGSKA (reference sequence). The CDR3 totals 13 residues, both ends included. CDR3 amino acids: CSARVVGQETQYL.

This clonotype was counted many times. The chain carries TRBV10-3 and TRBJ2-1; D gene unclear. Germline loops: CDR1 ENHRY, CDR2 SYGVKD. V lost 4 bases and J lost 9, with 16 bases in between. The CDR3 has 14 amino acids. The CDR3 loop reads CAISALPQKGEQFF. CDR3 sequence (DNA): TGTGCCATCAGTGCGCTTCCGCAGAAAGGTGAGCAGTTCTTC.

This clonotype was observed many times. V usage is TRBV6-1 and J usage is TRBJ2-7, with 11 bases that match TRBD2. V was pared by 2 bases and J by 6 bases, with 6 bases of the junction left unmatched. This CDR3 contains 15 residues. CDR1 is MNHNS and CDR2 is SASEGT in the germline V gene. In DNA, the CDR3 is TGTGCCAGCAGTGAACCGGGACTAGCGGCTTTCGAGCAGTACTTC. This sequence encodes CASSEPGLAAFEQYF.

The chain recombines TRBV20-1 with TRBJ2-5; TRBD2 matches 13 bases. The CDR3 has 16 residues. After removal of 6 bases from V and 4 bases from J, the junction contained 11 bases not matched to a gene. Looked up from germline, CDR1 is DFQATT and CDR2 is SNEGSKA (reference sequence). In DNA form, the CDR3 reads TGCAGTGCCAGCAGCCGCCGACTAGCGGGAGGAGAGACCCAGTACTTC. It codes for CSASSRRLAGGETQYF.

This clonotype was picked up many times. V usage is TRBV6-1 and J usage is TRBJ1-1, with a weak D call TRBD1 (6 bases). Trimming pared 6 bases from V and 1 base from J, leaving 15 bases between. There are 15 residues in the CDR3. CDR1 and CDR2 (germline): MNHNS, SASEGT. For the CDR3, the DNA is TGTGCCAGCAGAAAAAGGGGGGGCCGGAACACTGAAGCTTTCTTT. It is translated as CASRKRGGRNTEAFF.

This clonotype was seen repeatedly, ten times or more. The V gene is TRBV11-2, the J gene TRBJ1-1; D is perhaps TRBD1 (5 bases). The length of the CDR3 is 17 residues. Germline V gene sequence: CDR1 SGHAT, CDR2 FQNNGV. Trimming removed 2 bases from V and 1 base from J, with 17 bases in between. The CDR3 spells CASSLNARGEKNTEAFF. CDR3 sequence (DNA): TGTGCCAGCAGCTTAAATGCTCGGGGGGAAAAGAACACTGAAGCTTTCTTT.

The table lists this clonotype with many counts. This chain uses TRBV6-6 with TRBJ2-5, with D perhaps TRBD2 (5 bases). Germline assignment: CDR1 MNHNY and CDR2 SVGAGI (reference sequence). Trimming pared 6 bases from V and 3 bases from J, leaving 17 bases between. This CDR3 region has 15 residues. CDR3 residues: CASRIMTGNKETQYF. CDR3 in DNA: TGTGCCAGCAGGATAATGACCGGGAACAAAGAGACCCAGTACTTC.

Many counts were recorded for this clonotype. The chain couples TRBV2 to TRBJ2-6, with D unresolved. Germline V gene data show CDR1 as SNHLY and CDR2 as FYNNEI. V lost 9 bases and J 7 bases, leaving 16 bases between the germline ends. CDR3 length: 14 residues. CDR3 amino acids: CARAVGFGANVLTF. CDR3 sequence (DNA): TGTGCCAGGGCGGTGGGCTTCGGAGCCAACGTCCTGACTTTC.

This clonotype was seen many times. This chain links TRBV13 with TRBJ2-2; D is uncertain. V gave up 5 bases and J gave up 4 bases, with 8 bases separating them. The CDR3 is 13 residues long. Looked up from germline, CDR1 is PRHDT and CDR2 is FYEKMQ (reference sequence). CDR3 coding DNA: TGTGCCAGCAGCACCACCACCACCGGGGAGCTGTTTTTT. Residues: CASSTTTTGELFF.

The sample holds many counts of this clonotype. V usage is TRBV10-3 and J usage is TRBJ2-7; a possible D gene is TRBD2 (5 bases). V lost 0 bases and J 1 base, leaving 10 bases between the germline ends. CDR1 ENHRY and CDR2 SYGVKD come from the germline V gene. The CDR3 runs 15 residues. The CDR3 DNA follows: TGTGCCATCAGTGAGTCGATAGGGAGTTCCTACGAGCAGTACTTC. Protein sequence: CAISESIGSSYEQYF.

This clonotype was recorded only once. V is TRBV20-1 and J is TRBJ2-5; 15 nucleotides align to TRBD2. J was trimmed by 7 bases and V by 5 bases; bases with no gene match: 14. The length of the CDR3 is 17 residues. Germline V gene data show CDR1 as DFQATT and CDR2 as SNEGSKA (reference sequence). As DNA, the CDR3 is TGCAGTGCTGGTGGACTAGCGGGAGGGCGGGGGAAGACGACCCAGTACTTC. This encodes CSAGGLAGGRGKTTQYF.

This clonotype was detected ten times or more. This sequence joins TRBV10-3 and TRBJ2-7; 7 bases agree with TRBD1. V lost 2 bases and J lost 0; bases outside the gene matches: 7. CDR1 is ENHRY, CDR2 SYGVKD, per germline. This CDR3 contains 16 residues. The CDR3 reads CAISEQAQGPSYEQYF. CDR3 nucleotides: TGTGCCATCAGTGAGCAGGCACAGGGGCCCTCCTACGAGCAGTACTTC.

This clonotype came up many times. The genes are TRBV27 and TRBJ1-1; unclear D gene. Looked up from germline, CDR1 is MNHEY and CDR2 is SMNVEV (reference sequence). This CDR3 comprises 13 residues. V was pared by 2 bases and J by 6 bases, with 10 bases between. For the CDR3, the DNA is TGTGCCAGCAGTTTACTCGAAACCTCTGAAGCTTTCTTT. As protein: CASSLLETSEAFF.

This clonotype was seen ten or more times. The rearrangement joins TRBV7-9 to TRBJ1-2; D unresolved. The CDR3 is made up of 13 amino acids. V lost 4 bases to trimming and J lost 4 bases, with 10 bases between them. Germline values: CDR1 SEHNR, CDR2 FQNEAQ (reference sequence). The CDR3 sequence is CASSSTWGYGYTF. CDR3 DNA sequence: TGTGCCAGCAGCTCGACTTGGGGCTATGGCTACACCTTC. Full variable domain (remainder filled in from reference TRBV7-9 and TRBJ1-2): DTGVSQNPRHKITKRGQNVTFRCDPISEHNRLYWYRQTLGQGPEFLTYFQNEAQLEKSRLLSDRFSAERPKGSFSTLEIQRTEQGDSAMYLCASSSTWGYGYTFGSGTRLTVV.

Turning to this clonotype: Since a much larger clone is just one base distant, this may be a read error. The chain links TRBV6-1 to TRBJ1-5, with 9 nucleotides matching TRBD1. The J segment lost 8 bases and the V segment lost 6 bases, leaving 8 bases of the junction unmatched. The germline CDR1 and CDR2 sequences are MNHNS and SASEGT. The CDR3 covers 14 residues. CDR3 region: CASSRTGAGEPQHF. CDR3 sequence (DNA): TGTGCCAGCAGCAGGACAGGGGCTGGAGAGCCCCAGCATTTT.

In this sample, this clonotype turned up many times. The V gene is TRBV27, the J gene TRBJ2-7; D remains ambiguous. The CDR3 is made up of 14 amino acids. The germline V gene encodes CDR1 MNHEY and CDR2 SMNVEV (reference sequence). The V gene lost 4 bases and the J gene lost 2 bases, with 12 bases spanning the gap. The CDR3 DNA is TGTGCCAGCAGTTCCGACTTTAGCCCCTACGAGCAGTACTTC. This sequence encodes CASSSDFSPYEQYF.

The chain joins TRBV6-2 or TRBV6-3 to TRBJ1-1, with D possibly matching TRBD1 (6 bases). The CDR3 contains 18 residues. V dropped 2 bases and J dropped 1 base, with 20 bases sitting between them. In germline, CDR1 is MNHEY, CDR2 SVGEGT. DNA for the CDR3: TGTGCCAGCAGTTACACGCGGCCTCACAGGGTCCAGAACACTGAAGCTTTCTTT. It translates to CASSYTRPHRVQNTEAFF.

This clonotype was recorded at least ten times. This sequence joins TRBV28 and TRBJ1-3; D perhaps matches TRBD1 (5 bases). Germline values: CDR1 MDHEN, CDR2 SYDVKM. The V end lost 5 bases, the J end lost 4 bases, and 15 bases lay between the germline ends. This CDR3 contains 15 residues. In DNA form, the CDR3 reads TGTGCCAGCAGTACAAGCGGGGCAGGCGGAAACACCATATATTTT. Translation: CASSTSGAGGNTIYF.

This clonotype was seen many times. CDR3: CASSTEGHLNYGYTF. CDR3 nucleotide sequence: TGTGCCAGCAGCACAGAGGGACATCTTAACTATGGCTACACCTTC. This chain joins TRBV7-2 and TRBJ1-2; perhaps TRBD1 as D (6 bases). The CDR3 has 15 residues. CDR1 is SGHTA and CDR2 is FQGNSA in the germline V gene. Trimming removed 5 bases from V and 1 base from J, with 14 bases in between.

This clonotype has a count of ten or more. The chain couples TRBV24-1 to TRBJ2-3; possibly TRBD1 for D (5 bases). CDR1 and CDR2 (germline): KGHDR, SFDVKD. The CDR3 contains 17 residues. Trimming stripped 3 bases from V and 8 bases from J, with 23 bases between. CDR3: CATSDPPGERSRGTQYF. The CDR3 nucleotides read TGTGCCACCAGTGATCCCCCAGGTGAACGATCTAGGGGTACGCAGTATTTT.

This clonotype was picked up many times. V usage is TRBV7-2 and J usage is TRBJ1-1; D unresolved. Trimming shortened V by 5 bases and J by 0 bases, and 10 bases separated the two germline ends. This CDR3 region has 14 residues. The germline V gene has CDR1 SGHTA and CDR2 FQGNSA. CDR3 residues: CASSLGELNTEAFF. The CDR3 region has the DNA TGTGCCAGCAGCCTCGGGGAGCTGAACACTGAAGCTTTCTTT. Full variable domain (outside the CDR3, taken from reference TRBV7-2 and TRBJ1-1): GAGVSQSPSNKVTEKGKDVELRCDPISGHTALYWYRQSLGQGLEFLIYFQGNSAPDKSGLPSDRFSAERTGGSVSTLTIQRTQQEDSAVYLCASSLGELNTEAFFGQGTRLTVV.

In its sample, this clonotype was seen once. The genes are TRBV25-1 and TRBJ1-2, with 8 bases matching TRBD1. Germline CDR1 is MGHDK and CDR2 is SYGVNS. V gave up 5 bases and J gave up 5 bases; unmatched junction bases: 4. CDR3 size: 13 residues. The CDR3 protein is CASSKDRVYGYTF. The CDR3 region has the DNA TGTGCCAGCAGTAAGGACAGGGTATATGGCTACACCTTC.

This clonotype was recorded at least ten times. The chain has TRBV15 and TRBJ1-2, with 8 positions matching TRBD1. Germline CDR1 LNHNV, CDR2 YYDKDF (reference sequence). The CDR3 is 14 residues long. The V and J ends lost 1 base and 8 bases, in that order; junction bases with no gene match: 6. CDR3 nucleotides: TGTGCCACCAGCAGAGCTGAGACAGGGGTAGGCTACACCTTC. Translated, it gives CATSRAETGVGYTF.

This clonotype was seen ten or more times. This chain connects TRBV24-1 to TRBJ2-7, with TRBD1 as a possible D gene (5 bases). The germline gives CDR1 KGHDR, CDR2 SFDVKD. V shed 12 bases and J shed 2 bases, with 22 bases lying between them. This CDR3 has 15 residues. As DNA, the CDR3 is TGTGCCGGCTCTAGGCGGACACAAAGCACCTACGAGCAGTACTTC. Its translation is CAGSRRTQSTYEQYF.